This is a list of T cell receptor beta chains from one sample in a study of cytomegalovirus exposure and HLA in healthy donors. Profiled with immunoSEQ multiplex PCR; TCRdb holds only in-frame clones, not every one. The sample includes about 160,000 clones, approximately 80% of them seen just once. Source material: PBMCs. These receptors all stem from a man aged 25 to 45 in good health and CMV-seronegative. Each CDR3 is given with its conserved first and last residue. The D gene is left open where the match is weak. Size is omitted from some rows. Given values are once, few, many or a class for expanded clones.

CDR3: CASSVSGTGGNTIYF
DNA: TGTGCCAGCAGCGTGAGCGGGACAGGCGGAAACACCATATATTTT
D: TRBD1
J: TRBJ1-3
size: -
V: TRBV9

CDR3: CASSYNEQFF
DNA: TGTGCTAGCTCCTACAATGAGCAGTTCTTC
D: -
J: TRBJ2-1
size: -
V: TRBV28

CDR3: CASSLETGGWNEQFF
DNA: TGTGCCAGCAGTTTAGAGACAGGGGGTTGGAATGAGCAGTTCTTC
D: TRBD1
J: TRBJ2-1
size: -
V: TRBV28

CDR3: CASSPPSGRASGQFF
DNA: TGTGCCAGCAGCCCTCCTAGCGGGAGGGCCTCTGGGCAGTTCTTC
D: TRBD2
J: TRBJ2-1
size: -
V: TRBV9

CDR3: CATSRWGGKGNEQFF
DNA: TGTGCCACTAGTAGATGGGGGGGGAAAGGCAATGAGCAGTTCTTC
D: TRBD2
J: TRBJ2-1
size: -
V: TRBV19

CDR3: CASSDRPRTNEKLFF
DNA: TGTGCCAGCAGCGATCGACCCAGGACTAATGAAAAACTGTTTTTT
D: -
J: TRBJ1-4
size: -
V: TRBV5-6

CDR3: CASSSGTGANQPQHF
DNA: TGTGCCAGCAGTTCGGGGACAGGGGCAAATCAGCCCCAGCATTTT
D: TRBD1
J: TRBJ1-5
size: -
V: TRBV6-5

CDR3: CAIGAGKANTEAFF
DNA: TGTGCCATAGGGGCAGGGAAAGCGAACACTGAAGCTTTCTTT
D: -
J: TRBJ1-1
size: -
V: TRBV13

CDR3: CASSLGDRGPEAFF
DNA: TGTGCCAGCAGCTTGGGGGACAGGGGACCTGAAGCTTTCTTT
D: TRBD1
J: TRBJ1-1
size: -
V: TRBV5-8

CDR3: CASRQTGAPDQPQHF
DNA: TGTGCCAGTAGACAGACAGGGGCCCCGGATCAGCCCCAGCATTTT
D: TRBD1
J: TRBJ1-5
size: -
V: TRBV19

CDR3: CASSQEIPTGINQPQHF
DNA: TGCGCCAGCAGCCAAGAAATCCCCACAGGGATCAATCAGCCCCAGCATTTT
D: -
J: TRBJ1-5
size: -
V: TRBV4-3

CDR3: CAWSITGGSSYEQYF
DNA: TGTGCCTGGAGTATTACAGGTGGAAGCTCCTACGAGCAGTACTTC
D: -
J: TRBJ2-7
size: few
V: TRBV30

CDR3: CASSASGYTDTQYF
DNA: TGTGCCAGCAGCGCTAGCGGGTACACAGATACGCAGTATTTT
D: TRBD2
J: TRBJ2-3
size: few
V: TRBV9

CDR3: CSVAGQSNQPQHF
DNA: TGCAGCGTTGCTGGACAAAGCAATCAGCCCCAGCATTTT
D: -
J: TRBJ1-5
size: -
V: TRBV29-1

CDR3: CSVEAGHGYTF
DNA: TGCAGCGTTGAGGCAGGGCATGGCTACACCTTC
D: -
J: TRBJ1-2
size: -
V: TRBV29-1

CDR3: CASSQGLAGVPPQETQYF
DNA: TGTGCCAGCAGCCAAGGACTAGCGGGAGTCCCCCCCCAAGAGACCCAGTACTTC
D: TRBD2
J: TRBJ2-5
size: once
V: TRBV4-2

CDR3: CASSWRTSETDTQYF
DNA: TGTGCCAGCAGCTGGAGGACTAGCGAGACAGATACGCAGTATTTT
D: TRBD2
J: TRBJ2-3
size: -
V: TRBV2

CDR3: CASSEGLASSNEQFF
DNA: TGTGCCAGCAGCGAGGGACTAGCAAGTAGCAATGAGCAGTTCTTC
D: TRBD2
J: TRBJ2-1
size: -
V: TRBV6-6

CDR3: CASSLEQPWETQYF
DNA: TGTGCCAGCAGCTTAGAACAGCCTTGGGAGACCCAGTACTTC
D: -
J: TRBJ2-5
size: -
V: TRBV7-2

CDR3: CATPGGGLSTDEQFF
DNA: TGTGCCACCCCGGGGGGGGGACTATCTACGGATGAGCAGTTCTTC
D: TRBD2
J: TRBJ2-1
size: -
V: TRBV7-9

CDR3: CASSPGLDYTGGTQYF
DNA: TGTGCCAGCAGCCCCGGACTAGATTACACAGGGGGTACGCAGTATTTT
D: -
J: TRBJ2-3
size: -
V: TRBV7-2

CDR3: CASSSTGYGYTF
DNA: TGTGCCAGCAGCTCGACAGGATATGGCTACACCTTC
D: -
J: TRBJ1-2
size: -
V: TRBV28

CDR3: CASSFDRGEQPQHF
DNA: TGTGCCAGCAGTTTTGACAGGGGGGAACAGCCCCAGCATTTT
D: TRBD1
J: TRBJ1-5
size: once
V: TRBV2

CDR3: CASTQGTGWNYGYTF
DNA: TGTGCCAGCACCCAAGGGACAGGGTGGAACTATGGCTACACCTTC
D: TRBD1
J: TRBJ1-2
size: -
V: TRBV6-5

CDR3: CASKMGGANVLTF
DNA: TGTGCCAGCAAAATGGGCGGGGCCAACGTCCTGACTTTC
D: -
J: TRBJ2-6
size: -
V: TRBV2

CDR3: CAWSRGNAEAFF
DNA: TGTGCCTGGAGCCGGGGGAATGCTGAAGCTTTCTTT
D: -
J: TRBJ1-1
size: -
V: TRBV30

CDR3: CTSSPVGTGGYEQYF
DNA: TGCACCAGCAGCCCCGTGGGGACAGGGGGCTACGAGCAGTACTTC
D: TRBD1
J: TRBJ2-7
size: -
V: TRBV4-3

CDR3: CARRDPQGAPGQPQHF
DNA: TGTGCCAGAAGAGACCCACAGGGGGCACCAGGGCAGCCCCAGCATTTT
D: TRBD1
J: TRBJ1-5
size: -
V: TRBV5-3

CDR3: CASSLNPAGGLDTQYF
DNA: TGTGCCAGCAGCTTAAACCCGGCGGGGGGGTTGGATACGCAGTATTTT
D: TRBD2
J: TRBJ2-3
size: -
V: TRBV7-2

CDR3: CASSTGVGQPQHF
DNA: TGTGCCAGCAGTACGGGGGTGGGTCAGCCCCAGCATTTT
D: -
J: TRBJ1-5
size: -
V: TRBV14

CDR3: CASSLGGEETQYF
DNA: TGTGCCAGCAGCTTGGGGGGAGAAGAGACCCAGTACTTC
D: -
J: TRBJ2-5
size: -
V: TRBV5-5

CDR3: CASKISGSDAGELFF
DNA: TGTGCCAGCAAGATTAGCGGGAGTGACGCCGGGGAGCTGTTTTTT
D: TRBD2
J: TRBJ2-2
size: -
V: TRBV6-5

CDR3: CASRTHSGGGETQYF
DNA: TGCGCCAGCAGGACCCACAGCGGGGGGGGAGAGACCCAGTACTTC
D: TRBD2
J: TRBJ2-5
size: -
V: TRBV5-1

CDR3: CASSLSRDRVDGYTF
DNA: TGTGCCAGCAGCTTAAGCCGGGACAGGGTGGATGGCTACACCTTC
D: TRBD1
J: TRBJ1-2
size: -
V: TRBV7-2

CDR3: CASSPGESYNEQFF
DNA: TGTGCCAGCAGCCCAGGGGAATCCTACAATGAGCAGTTCTTC
D: -
J: TRBJ2-1
size: -
V: TRBV5-4

CDR3: CASSAGQGTYEQYF
DNA: TGTGCCAGCAGCGCGGGACAGGGTACCTACGAGCAGTACTTC
D: TRBD1
J: TRBJ2-7
size: -
V: TRBV9

CDR3: CASSPGQGAITQYF
DNA: TGCGCCAGCAGCCCGGGACAGGGGGCAATTACGCAGTATTTT
D: TRBD1
J: TRBJ2-3
size: -
V: TRBV5-1

CDR3: CASSPTRDRLSYEQYF
DNA: TGTGCCAGCTCACCGACCCGGGACAGACTGTCCTACGAGCAGTACTTC
D: TRBD1
J: TRBJ2-7
size: -
V: TRBV18

CDR3: CAWTISGREKLFF
DNA: TGTGCCTGGACTATCAGTGGGAGGGAAAAACTGTTTTTT
D: -
J: TRBJ1-4
size: -
V: TRBV30